This T cell receptor beta chain was captured by sequencing in a study of blood T cell repertoires in COVID-19. Across the study: T cells, B-cell-depleted T cells, or PBMCs supplied cDNA or gDNA.

The CDR3 sequence is 17 residues long. V was cut by 4 bases and J by 6 bases, with 22 bases left in between. Germline V gene data show CDR1 as ENHRY and CDR2 as SYGVKD. This clone was observed a handful of times. The assay was immunoSEQ multiplex PCR, and TCRdb's table has in-frame clones only and misses some. This sample has 150,000 to 180,000 clones, with 60% to 85% found just once. The sequenced material came from peripheral blood. The chain uses TRBV10-3 and TRBJ2-1, with no clear D. This receptor was identified in an elderly man with acute or convalescent COVID-19. The chain's CDR3 is CAISGSVGSRTTNEQFF. Here the CDR3 DNA reads TGTGCCATCAGTGGGTCCGTGGGCTCCCGTACGACCAATGAGCAGTTCTTC.